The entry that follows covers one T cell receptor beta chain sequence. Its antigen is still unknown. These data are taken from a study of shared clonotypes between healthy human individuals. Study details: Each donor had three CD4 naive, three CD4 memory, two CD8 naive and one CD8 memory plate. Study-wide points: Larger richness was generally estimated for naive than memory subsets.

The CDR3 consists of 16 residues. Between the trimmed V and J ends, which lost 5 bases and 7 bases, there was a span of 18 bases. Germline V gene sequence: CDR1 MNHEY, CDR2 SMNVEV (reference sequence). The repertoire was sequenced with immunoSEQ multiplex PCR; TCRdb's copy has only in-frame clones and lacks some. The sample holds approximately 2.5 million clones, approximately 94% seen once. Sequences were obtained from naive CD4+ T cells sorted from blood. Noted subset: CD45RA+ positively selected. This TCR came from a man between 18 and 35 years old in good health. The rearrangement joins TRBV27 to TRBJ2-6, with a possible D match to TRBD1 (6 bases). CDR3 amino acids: CASSPLQGFRANVLTF. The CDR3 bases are TGTGCCAGCAGTCCCTTACAGGGTTTCCGCGCCAACGTCCTGACTTTC.